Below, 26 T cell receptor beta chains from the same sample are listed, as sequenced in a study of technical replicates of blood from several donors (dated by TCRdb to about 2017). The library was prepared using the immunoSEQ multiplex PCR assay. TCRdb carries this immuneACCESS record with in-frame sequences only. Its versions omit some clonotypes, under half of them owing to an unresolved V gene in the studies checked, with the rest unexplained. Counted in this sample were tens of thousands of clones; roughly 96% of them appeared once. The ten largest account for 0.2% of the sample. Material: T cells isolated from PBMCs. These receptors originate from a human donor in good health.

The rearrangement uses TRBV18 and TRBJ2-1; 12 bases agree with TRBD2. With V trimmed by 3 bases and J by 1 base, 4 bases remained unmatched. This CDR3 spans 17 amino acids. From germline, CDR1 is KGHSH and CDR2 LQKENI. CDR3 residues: CASSPRLAGESYNEQFF. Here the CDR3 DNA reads TGTGCCAGCTCACCTAGACTAGCGGGAGAGTCCTACAATGAGCAGTTCTTC.

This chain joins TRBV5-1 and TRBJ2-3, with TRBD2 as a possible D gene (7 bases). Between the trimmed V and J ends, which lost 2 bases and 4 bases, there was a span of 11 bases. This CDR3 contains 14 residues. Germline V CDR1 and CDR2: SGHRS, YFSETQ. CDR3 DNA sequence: TGCGCCAGCAGCTTAGGGGGGGCGTCAGATACGCAGTATTTT. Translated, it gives CASSLGGASDTQYF.

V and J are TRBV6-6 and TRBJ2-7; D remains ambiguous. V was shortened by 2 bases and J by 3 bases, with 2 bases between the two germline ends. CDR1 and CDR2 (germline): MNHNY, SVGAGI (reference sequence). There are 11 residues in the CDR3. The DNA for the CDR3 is TGTGCCAGCAGTTACCTCTACGAGCAGTACTTC. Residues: CASSYLYEQYF.

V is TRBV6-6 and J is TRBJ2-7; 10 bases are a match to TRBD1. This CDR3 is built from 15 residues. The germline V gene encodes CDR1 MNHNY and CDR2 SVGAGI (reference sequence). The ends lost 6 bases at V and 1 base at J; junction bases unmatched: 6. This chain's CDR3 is CASRPGTGDSYEQYF. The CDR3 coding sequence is TGTGCCAGCAGACCCGGGACAGGGGATTCCTACGAGCAGTACTTC.

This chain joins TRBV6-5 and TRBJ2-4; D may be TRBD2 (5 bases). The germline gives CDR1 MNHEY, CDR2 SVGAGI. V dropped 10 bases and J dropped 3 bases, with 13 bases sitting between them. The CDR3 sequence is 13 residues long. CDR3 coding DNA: TGTGCCACGACGGACTTAATCAAAAACATTCAGTACTTC. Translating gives CATTDLIKNIQYF.

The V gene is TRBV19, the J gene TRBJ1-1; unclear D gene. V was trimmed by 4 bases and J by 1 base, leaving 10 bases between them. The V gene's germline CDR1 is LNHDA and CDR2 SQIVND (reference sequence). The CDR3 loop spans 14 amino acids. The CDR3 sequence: CASSTLSGNTEAFF. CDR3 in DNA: TGTGCCAGTAGTACCCTGAGTGGGAACACTGAAGCTTTCTTT.

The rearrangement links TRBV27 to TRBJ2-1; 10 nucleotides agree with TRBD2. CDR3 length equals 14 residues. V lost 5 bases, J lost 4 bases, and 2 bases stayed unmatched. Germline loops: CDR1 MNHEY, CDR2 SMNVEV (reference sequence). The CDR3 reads CASSLAGEYNEQFF. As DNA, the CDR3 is TGTGCCAGCAGTCTAGCGGGAGAGTACAATGAGCAGTTCTTC.

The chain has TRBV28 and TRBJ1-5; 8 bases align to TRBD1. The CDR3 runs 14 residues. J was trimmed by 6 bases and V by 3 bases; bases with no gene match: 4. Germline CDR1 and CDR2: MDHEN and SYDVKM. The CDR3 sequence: CASSFRGLSQPQHF. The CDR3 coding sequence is TGTGCCAGCAGTTTCAGGGGGCTAAGTCAGCCCCAGCATTTT. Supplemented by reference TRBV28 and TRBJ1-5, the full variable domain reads DVKVTQSSRYLVKRTGEKVFLECVQDMDHENMFWYRQDPGLGLRLIYFSYDVKMKEKGDIPEGYSVSREKKERFSLILESASTNQTSMYLCASSFRGLSQPQHFGDGTRLSIL.

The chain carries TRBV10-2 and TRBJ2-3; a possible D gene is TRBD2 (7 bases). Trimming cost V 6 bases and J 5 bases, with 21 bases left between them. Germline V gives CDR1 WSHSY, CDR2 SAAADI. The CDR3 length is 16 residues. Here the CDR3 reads CASRGPRGPSLDTQYF. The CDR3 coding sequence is TGCGCCAGCAGGGGGCCGCGGGGGCCATCACTAGATACGCAGTATTTT.

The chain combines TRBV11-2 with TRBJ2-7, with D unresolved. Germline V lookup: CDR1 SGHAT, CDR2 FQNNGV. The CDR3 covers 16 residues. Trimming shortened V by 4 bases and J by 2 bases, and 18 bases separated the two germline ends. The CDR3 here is CASSSYHWQAAYEQYF. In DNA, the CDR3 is TGTGCCAGCAGCTCATACCACTGGCAGGCCGCCTACGAGCAGTACTTC.

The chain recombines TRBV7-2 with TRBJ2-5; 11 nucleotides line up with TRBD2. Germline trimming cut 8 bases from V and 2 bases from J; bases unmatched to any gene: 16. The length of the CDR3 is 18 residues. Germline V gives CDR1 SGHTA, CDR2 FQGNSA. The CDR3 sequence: CASQPPGLAEGGQETQYF. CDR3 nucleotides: TGTGCCAGCCAACCCCCGGGACTAGCGGAGGGGGGGCAAGAGACCCAGTACTTC.

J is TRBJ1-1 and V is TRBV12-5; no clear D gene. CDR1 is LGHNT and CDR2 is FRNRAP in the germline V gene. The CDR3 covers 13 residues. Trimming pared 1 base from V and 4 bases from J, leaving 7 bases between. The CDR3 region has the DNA TGTGCTAGTGGTTTGGCCTACAGCACTGAAGCTTTCTTT. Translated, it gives CASGLAYSTEAFF.

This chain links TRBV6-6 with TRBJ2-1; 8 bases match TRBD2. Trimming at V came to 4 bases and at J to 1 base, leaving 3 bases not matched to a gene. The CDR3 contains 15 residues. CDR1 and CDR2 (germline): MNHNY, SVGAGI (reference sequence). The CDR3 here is CASSFPSGSYNEQFF. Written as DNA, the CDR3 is TGTGCCAGCAGTTTCCCTAGCGGGTCCTACAATGAGCAGTTCTTC.

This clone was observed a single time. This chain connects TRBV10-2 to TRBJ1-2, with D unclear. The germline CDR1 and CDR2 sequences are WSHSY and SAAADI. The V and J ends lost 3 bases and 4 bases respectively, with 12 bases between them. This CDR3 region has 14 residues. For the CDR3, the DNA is TGCGCCAGCAGTGATAATGCGTTTGGCTATGGCTACACCTTC. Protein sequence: CASSDNAFGYGYTF.

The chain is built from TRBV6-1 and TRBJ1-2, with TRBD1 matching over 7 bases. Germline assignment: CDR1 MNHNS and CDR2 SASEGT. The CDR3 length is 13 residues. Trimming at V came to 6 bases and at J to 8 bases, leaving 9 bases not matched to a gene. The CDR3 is CASRDTGVGGYTF. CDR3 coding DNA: TGTGCCAGCAGGGATACAGGGGTTGGAGGCTACACCTTC.

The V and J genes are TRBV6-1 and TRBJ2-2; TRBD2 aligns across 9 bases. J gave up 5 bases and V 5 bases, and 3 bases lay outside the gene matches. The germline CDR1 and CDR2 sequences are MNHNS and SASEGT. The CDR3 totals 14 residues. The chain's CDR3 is CASSRLAETGELFF. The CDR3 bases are TGTGCCAGCAGTAGACTAGCGGAGACCGGGGAGCTGTTTTTT.

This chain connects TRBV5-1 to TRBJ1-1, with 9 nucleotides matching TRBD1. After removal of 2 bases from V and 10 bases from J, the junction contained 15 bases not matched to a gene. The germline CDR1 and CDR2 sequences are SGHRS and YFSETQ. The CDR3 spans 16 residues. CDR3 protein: CASSFSTRTGAWVAFF. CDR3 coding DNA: TGCGCCAGCAGCTTCTCGACCCGGACAGGGGCATGGGTAGCTTTCTTT.

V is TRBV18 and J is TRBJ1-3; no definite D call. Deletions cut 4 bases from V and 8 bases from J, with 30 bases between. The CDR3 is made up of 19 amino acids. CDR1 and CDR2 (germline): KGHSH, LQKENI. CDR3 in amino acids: CASSLPAPGLPSRRDTIYF. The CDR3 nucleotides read TGTGCCAGCTCACTCCCGGCCCCTGGACTCCCCAGTCGGCGAGACACCATATATTTT.

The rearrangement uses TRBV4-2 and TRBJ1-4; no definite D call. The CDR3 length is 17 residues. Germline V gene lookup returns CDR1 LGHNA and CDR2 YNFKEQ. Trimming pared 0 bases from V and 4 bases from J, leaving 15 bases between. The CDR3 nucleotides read TGTGCCAGCAGCCAAGACTTCATAGGAGCCGGTAATGAAAAACTGTTTTTT. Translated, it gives CASSQDFIGAGNEKLFF.

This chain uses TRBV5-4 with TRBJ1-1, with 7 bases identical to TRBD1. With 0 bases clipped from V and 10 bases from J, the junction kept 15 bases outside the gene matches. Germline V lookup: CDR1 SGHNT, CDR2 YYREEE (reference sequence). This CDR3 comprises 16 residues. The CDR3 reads CASSLGLDEGAGVAFF. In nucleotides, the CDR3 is TGTGCCAGCAGCTTGGGCTTGGATGAGGGGGCCGGAGTAGCTTTCTTT.

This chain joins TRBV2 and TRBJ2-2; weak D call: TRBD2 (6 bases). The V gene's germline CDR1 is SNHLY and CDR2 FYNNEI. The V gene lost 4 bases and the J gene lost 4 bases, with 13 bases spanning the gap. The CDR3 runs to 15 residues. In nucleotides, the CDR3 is TGTGCCAGCAGTGTGGCGGGGAGGAGCACCGGGGAGCTGTTTTTT. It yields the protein CASSVAGRSTGELFF.

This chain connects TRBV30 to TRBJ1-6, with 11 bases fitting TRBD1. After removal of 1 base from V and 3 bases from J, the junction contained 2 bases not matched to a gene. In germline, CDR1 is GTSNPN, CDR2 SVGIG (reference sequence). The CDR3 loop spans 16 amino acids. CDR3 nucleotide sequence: TGTGCCTGGAGTGCCGGGACAGGGGGCTATAATTCACCCCTCCACTTT. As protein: CAWSAGTGGYNSPLHF.

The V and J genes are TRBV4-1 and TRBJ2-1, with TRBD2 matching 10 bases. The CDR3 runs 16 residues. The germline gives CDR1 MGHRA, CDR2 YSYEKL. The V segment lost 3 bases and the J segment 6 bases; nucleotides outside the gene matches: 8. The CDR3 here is CASSQFLAGGLNEQFF. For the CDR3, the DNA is TGCGCCAGCAGCCAGTTTTTAGCGGGAGGCCTCAATGAGCAGTTCTTC.

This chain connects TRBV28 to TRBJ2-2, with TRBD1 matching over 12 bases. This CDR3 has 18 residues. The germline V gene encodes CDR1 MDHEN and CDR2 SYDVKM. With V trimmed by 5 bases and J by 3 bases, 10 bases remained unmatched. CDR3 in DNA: TGTGCCAGCAGTCCAACCGGGACAGGGGGCGGTTACACCGGGGAGCTGTTTTTT. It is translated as CASSPTGTGGGYTGELFF.

For the CDR3, the DNA is TGTGCCACCAGCGTGGGTAGGACAGGGGAGGCCAGCGGGGGGACCTTACCCTTAGACGAGCAGTACTTC. This gives the protein CATSVGRTGEASGGTLPLDEQYF. J is TRBJ2-7 and V is TRBV21-1; the table's D call, TRBD2, has no DNA check behind it. TRBV21-1 is tagged as a pseudogene. The CDR3 totals 23 residues.

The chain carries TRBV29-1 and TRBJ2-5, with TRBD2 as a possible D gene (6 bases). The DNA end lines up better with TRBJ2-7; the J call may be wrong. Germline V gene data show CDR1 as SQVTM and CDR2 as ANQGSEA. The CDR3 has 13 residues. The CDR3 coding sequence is TGCAGCGTGGCTAGCGCGAGCTCCTACGAGCAGTACTTC. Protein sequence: CSVASASSYEQYF.